Described below is a single TCR beta chain sequence and its context. Its antigen is unidentified. Assay: immunoSEQ multiplex PCR; the TCRdb copy retains only in-frame clones and omits some. This table has about 90,000 clones, 83% appearing once. Noted time point: cycle 4 day 1 (C4D1), after around six weeks of nivolumab. All the patients suffered relapse after autologous stem cell transplantation, and brentuximab vedotin exposure differed. The data were obtained in a study of PD-1 blockade in classical Hodgkin lymphoma. Whole-study results and caveats: In CD4+ cells, TCR diversity went up significantly by C4D1, but in CD8+ cells it did not.

Deletions cut 7 bases from V and 0 bases from J, with 22 bases between. The CDR3 is made up of 18 amino acids. The V call is TRBV23-1, the J call TRBJ1-3; no reliable D call. TRBV23-1 is marked as an open reading frame, function uncertain. The sequence came from a human donor with classical Hodgkin lymphoma. Material: peripheral blood mononuclear cells (PBMCs), obtained before the fourth cycle of nivolumab. CDR3 sequence reads: CASTSDGSWVISGNTIYF. In DNA, the CDR3 is TGCGCCAGCACCTCGGACGGATCCTGGGTAATCTCTGGAAACACCATATATTTT.